The 8 T cell receptor beta chains presented below share a single source sample, sequenced in a study of T cell clonality in common variable immunodeficiency. TCRdb keeps only in-frame clones here, not all; method: immunoSEQ multiplex PCR. The repertoire has 40,000 to 65,000 clones, none seen only once; the ten largest take 3% to 4%. The sample comprised peripheral blood mononuclear cells. These TCRs come from a person between 18 and 69 years old in good health.

This clone was observed many times. The read comes to an end 3 residues before the CDR3 does, leaving the germline J gene to fill in the end. The rearrangement uses TRBV20-1 and TRBJ1-2, with 9 bases aligning to TRBD1. The CDR3 is 15 residues long. Germline-derived CDR1 and CDR2 are DFQATT and SNEGSKA (reference sequence). The trim removed 2 bases at V and 4 bases at J, leaving 8 bases unmatched. CDR3 bases read: TGCAGTGCTAGACCTTTGGACAGGGGACTCTATGGC. Translation: CSARPLDRGLYG. The full CDR3 reads CSARPLDRGLYGYTF.

This clone was found many times. The read gets to within 3 residues of the CDR3 end, and the germline J gene fills in the rest. J is TRBJ2-3 and V is TRBV5-1, with 8 nucleotides matching TRBD1. V was pared by 0 bases and J by 4 bases, with 4 bases of the junction left unmatched. The CDR3 runs to 15 residues. Germline V CDR1 and CDR2: SGHRS, YFSETQ. The DNA read from the CDR3 is TGCGCCAGCAGCTTGGACAGGGGGGACGCAGATACG. Its protein product is CASSLDRGDADT. From start to end, the CDR3 is CASSLDRGDADTQYF.

This clone is medium-sized by share. The read halts 3 residues ahead of the CDR3 end, with the missing end drawn from the germline J gene. V is TRBV5-1 and J is TRBJ2-2; 12 bases are a match to TRBD2. The CDR3 has 17 amino acids. Germline CDR1 and CDR2: SGHRS and YFSETQ. Trimming at V came to 4 bases and at J to 4 bases, leaving 8 bases not matched to a gene. The CDR3 bases that were read are TGCGCCAGCAGCCCCCGACTAGCGGGAGCACGCACCGGGGAG. Translating gives CASSPRLAGARTGE. The CDR3 reads in full as CASSPRLAGARTGELFF.

This clone has at least ten counts. Read data end 3 residues before the CDR3 end; the end is taken from the germline J gene. V is TRBV5-1 and J is TRBJ2-7, with TRBD1 matching 8 bases. Trimming took 4 bases from V and 3 from J; bases not matched to a gene: 9. There are 15 residues in the CDR3. Per the germline V gene, CDR1 is SGHRS and CDR2 is YFSETQ. The CDR3 DNA, read in part, is TGCGCCAGCAGCCCGGGTGGTGGACAGGGCTACGAG. As protein: CASSPGGGQGYE. In full, the CDR3 reads CASSPGGGQGYEQYF.

This clone was counted between two and nine times. Read sequence stops 3 residues before the CDR3 end, and the germline J gene provides the missing end. The chain carries TRBV7-9 and TRBJ2-1; 7 bases are shared with TRBD2. Germline-derived CDR1 and CDR2 are SEHNR and FQNEAQ (reference sequence). The CDR3 contains 14 residues. The CDR3 reads CASAPSGIYNEQFF. The part of the CDR3 DNA that was read is TGTGCGTCAGCCCCCAGCGGGATCTACAATGAG.

In its sample, this clone was seen many times. Sequencing ends 3 residues short of the CDR3 end; the germline J gene provides the rest. V is TRBV2 and J is TRBJ2-7, with 7 bases lining up with TRBD1. The CDR3 is 16 amino acids. CDR1 and CDR2 from the germline V gene are SNHLY and FYNNEI. J was trimmed by 1 base and V by 6 bases; bases with no gene match: 12. CDR3 bases read: TGTGCCAGCAGCGACCCCGGGACAGCAAAATCCTACGAG. This sequence encodes CASSDPGTAKSYE. The entire CDR3 protein is CASSDPGTAKSYEQYF.

This clone was seen at least ten times. From the germline J gene comes the end of the CDR3, since the read stops 3 residues before it. V usage is TRBV5-1 and J usage is TRBJ1-1, with 10 bases fitting TRBD1. CDR1 is SGHRS, CDR2 YFSETQ, per germline. CDR3 length: 15 residues. The trim removed 1 base at V and 1 base at J, leaving 1 base unmatched. Here the CDR3 reads CASSLWDRGNTEAFF. The sequenced CDR3 bases are TGCGCCAGCAGCTTGTGGGACAGGGGGAACACTGAA.

At least ten counts were recorded for this clone. The CDR3 end is not reached by the read, which stops 3 residues before it; the germline J gene fills it in. This sequence joins TRBV19 and TRBJ2-5; D is ambiguous. The V gene's germline CDR1 is LNHDA and CDR2 SQIVND (reference sequence). V dropped 2 bases and J dropped 5 bases, with 6 bases sitting between them. The CDR3 has 12 residues. The CDR3 DNA, read in part, is TGTGCCAGTAGTATAAATGCGGAGACC. The encoded protein is CASSINAET. The CDR3 reads in full as CASSINAETQYF.